These 28 T cell receptor beta chains share one sample of origin, sequenced in a study of tumor-infiltrating lymphocytes in primary liver carcinoma. Unsorted whole blood yielded the blood RNA, and germline DNA was also extracted. Starting material of 400 to 600 ng total RNA yielded TCR beta cDNA via a constant-region primer. A slightly modified ARM-PCR protocol with three nested multiplex PCR rounds produced these TCR beta libraries. The first two PCR rounds, nine to ten cycles each, used TRBV1-TRBV30 forward primers and a C-beta reverse primer. Each CDR3 protein is one row after TCRdb ran MiXCR on the multiplex PCR reads. The table has a few hundred thousand distinct CDR3 sequences, more than 55% seen once; the top ten hold approximately 17%. The sequenced sample consisted of peripheral blood. These receptors were collected from a woman aged 25 to 45 with primary liver carcinoma and hepatitis B virus infection.

This clonotype was seen a single time. This could be a read error, since a much larger clone is one nucleotide away. The chain has TRBV11-3 and TRBJ2-3, with 11 nucleotides matching TRBD2. J gave up 4 bases and V 5 bases, and 8 bases lay outside the gene matches. CDR1 and CDR2 from the germline V gene are SGHNT and YENEEA. The length of the CDR3 is 16 residues. CDR3: CASSAAGTSGADTQYF. The CDR3 nucleotides read TGTGCCAGCAGCGCAGCCGGGACTAGCGGCGCAGATACGCAGTATTTT.

This clonotype was counted a few times. In DNA, the CDR3 is TGTGCCAGCAGCTTAGCGCATATTGGTTTCTACGAGCAGTACTTC. This sequence encodes CASSLAHIGFYEQYF. The J gene is TRBJ2-7, the V gene TRBV7-9, with D hard to call. V lost 0 bases, J lost 3 bases, and 12 bases lay in between. CDR1 and CDR2 from the germline V gene are SEHNR and FQNEAQ (reference sequence). CDR3 length: 15 amino acids.

The chain couples TRBV13 to TRBJ2-3, with D possibly being TRBD2 (5 bases). Trimming removed 5 bases at V and 5 bases at J, with 11 bases between. CDR1 PRHDT and CDR2 FYEKMQ come from the germline V gene (reference sequence). This CDR3 is built from 13 residues. CDR3 sequence reads: CASSGRGRDTQYF. In nucleotides, the CDR3 is TGTGCCAGCAGCGGGAGAGGGCGAGATACGCAGTATTTT.

This clonotype was counted once. The CDR3 does not end in the conserved phenylalanine or tryptophan, so this is likely a read error. The chain uses TRBV11-1 and TRBJ2-1; D is perhaps TRBD1 (5 bases). Germline-derived CDR1 and CDR2 are SGHAT and FQDESV (reference sequence). The CDR3 has 13 residues. The CDR3 coding sequence is TGTGCCGGCAGCTTATACAGGAACAATGAGCAGTTCTCC. Protein sequence: CAGSLYRNNEQFS.

The chain carries TRBV29-1 and TRBJ1-4; tentatively, D is TRBD1 (5 bases). The ends were cut back, 4 bases at V and 0 bases at J, with 9 bases in the middle. Germline values: CDR1 SQVTM, CDR2 ANQGSEA. The CDR3 has 14 residues. Here the CDR3 reads CSVARGATNEKLFF. CDR3 sequence (DNA): TGCAGCGTTGCTCGGGGGGCAACTAATGAAAAACTGTTTTTT.

Comments on this clonotype: The CDR3 carries no conserved terminal phenylalanine or tryptophan, so it likely arises from a read error. This CDR3 reads CASSRDPGQYNEQFL. The CDR3 nucleotides are TGTGCCAGCAGTCGAGACCCGGGACAGTACAATGAGCAGTTCTTA. The chain joins TRBV6-5 to TRBJ2-1; 7 bases line up with TRBD1. In germline, CDR1 is MNHEY, CDR2 SVGAGI. The CDR3 length is 15 residues. V lost 5 bases to trimming and J lost 4 bases; unmatched junction nucleotides: 8.

This clonotype has only a few counts. This sequence joins TRBV12-5 and TRBJ2-2, with D uncertain. The CDR3 is made up of 13 amino acids. The germline V gene encodes CDR1 LGHNT and CDR2 FRNRAP. V lost 5 bases and J 3 bases, leaving 7 bases between the germline ends. The CDR3 reads CASGKEYTGELFF. CDR3 DNA sequence: TGTGCTAGTGGTAAAGAATACACCGGGGAGCTGTTTTTT.

There are many counts of this clonotype. The chain combines TRBV5-1 with TRBJ2-7; tentative D call: TRBD2 (6 bases). Germline CDR1 is SGHRS and CDR2 is YFSETQ. There are 17 residues in the CDR3. V lost 0 bases, J lost 6 bases, and 22 bases lay in between. CDR3 in DNA: TGCGCCAGCAGCTTGGGGGGACTCCACAAAGGAGGTTCCGAGCAGTACTTC. Translating gives CASSLGGLHKGGSEQYF.

A note on this clonotype: Without the conserved terminal phenylalanine or tryptophan, this CDR3 likely stems from a read error. The rearrangement links TRBV12-3 or TRBV12-4 to TRBJ2-1, with TRBD1 matching over 9 bases. The CDR3 covers 15 residues. CDR3 sequence reads: CAISPYRGPYNEQFL. In nucleotides, the CDR3 is TGTGCCATCAGTCCCTACAGGGGGCCTTACAATGAGCAGTTCTTA.

The chain has TRBV28 and TRBJ2-7; possible D gene TRBD2, 6 bases. Germline CDR1 MDHEN, CDR2 SYDVKM. V was clipped by 6 bases and J by 0 bases, with 15 bases between them. The CDR3 contains 15 residues. The CDR3 DNA reads as TGTGCCAGCAGCAACCGGGAGACGGGCTCCTACGAGCAGTACTTC. It is translated as CASSNRETGSYEQYF.

To note about this clonotype: At one end, the junction sequence differs from germline, possibly due to a read error. The chain combines TRBV10-2 with TRBJ1-6; no definite D call. Germline values: CDR1 WSHSY, CDR2 SAAADI. CDR3 length: 15 residues. CDR3 coding DNA: TGCACCAGCAGCGCAAAACCGGAGGGTGGGTCACCCCTCCACTTT. This encodes CTSSAKPEGGSPLHF.

V usage is TRBV2 and J usage is TRBJ2-2; D call uncertain. V was shortened by 11 bases and J by 6 bases, with 13 bases between the two germline ends. Germline V gene lookup returns CDR1 SNHLY and CDR2 FYNNEI. CDR3 size: 12 residues. In nucleotides, the CDR3 is TGTGCCGGTAGTTATATCCCCGGGGAGCTGTTTTTT. Translated, it gives CAGSYIPGELFF. Supplemented by reference TRBV2 and TRBJ2-2, the full variable domain reads EPEVTQTPSHQVTQMGQEVILRCVPISNHLYFYWYRQILGQKVEFLVSFYNNEISEKSEIFDDQFSVERPDGSNFTLKIRSTKLEDSAMYFCAGSYIPGELFFGEGSRLTVL.

Concerning this clonotype itself: A much larger clone differs from this one at a single base, so this may be a read error. The rearrangement links TRBV5-1 to TRBJ2-5; no reliable D call. The ends were cut back, 0 bases at V and 4 bases at J, with 13 bases in the middle. Germline V gives CDR1 SGHRS, CDR2 YFSETQ. The CDR3 sequence is 15 residues long. The CDR3 bases are TGCGCCAGCAGCTTGGCCCTCCAGTCAGGAGAGACCCAGTACTTC. It specifies CASSLALQSGETQYF.

On this clonotype itself: At one end, the junction sequence differs from germline, possibly due to a read error. The CDR3 coding sequence is TGTGCCGGCAGCCGCCTGGGGCAGGTGAACGCTGAGGCTTTCTTT. Encoded protein: CAGSRLGQVNAEAFF. The V gene is TRBV11-3, the J gene TRBJ1-1; weak D call: TRBD1 (5 bases). This CDR3 has 15 residues. CDR1 is SGHNT and CDR2 is YENEEA in the germline V gene. Drawing the rest from reference TRBV11-3 and TRBJ1-1, the complete variable domain is EAGVVQSPRYKIIEKKQPVAFWCNPISGHNTLYWYLQNLGQGPELLIRYENEEAVDDSQLPKDRFSAERLKGVDSTLKIQPAELGDSAVYLCAGSRLGQVNAEAFFGQGTRLTVV.

With regard to this clonotype: A clone one base away is much larger, so this may be a read error. This chain connects TRBV12-3 or TRBV12-4 to TRBJ1-1; maybe TRBD1 (5 bases). The germline V and J ends were trimmed by 4 bases and 9 bases, with 18 bases remaining between them. The CDR3 contains 14 residues. The CDR3 spells CASSYGRGLAQAFF. CDR3 nucleotides: TGTGCCAGCAGTTACGGCCGGGGCCTCGCACAAGCTTTCTTT.

There are many counts of this clonotype. The chain combines TRBV10-3 with TRBJ2-7, with 9 bases aligning to TRBD1. Per germline, CDR1 ENHRY and CDR2 SYGVKD. Trimming took 4 bases from V and 5 from J; bases not matched to a gene: 9. The CDR3 consists of 15 residues. In DNA form, the CDR3 reads TGTGCCATCAGTGTTGACGGGACAGGGTTGGACGAGCAGTACTTC. As protein: CAISVDGTGLDEQYF.

Turning to this clonotype: This may arise from a read error, as a much more abundant clone is one base away. The J gene is TRBJ1-1, the V gene TRBV4-2; TRBD1 agrees at 8 bases. Germline CDR1 and CDR2: LGHNA and YNFKEQ. The CDR3 is 15 residues long. The trim removed 0 bases at V and 11 bases at J, leaving 11 bases unmatched. The CDR3 sequence is CASSQEIQGADDAFF. The CDR3 DNA sequence: TGTGCCAGCAGCCAAGAAATTCAGGGGGCTGATGATGCTTTCTTT.

The chain carries TRBV5-1 and TRBJ2-5, with D tentatively TRBD1 (6 bases). The length of the CDR3 is 14 residues. Per the germline V gene, CDR1 is SGHRS and CDR2 is YFSETQ. V was pared by 2 bases and J by 3 bases, with 11 bases between. CDR3 coding DNA: TGCGCCAGCAGCTTAGGGGGTTTCGAAGAGACCCAGTACTTC. It yields the protein CASSLGGFEETQYF.

A remark on this clonotype: One junction end disagrees with the germline gene, perhaps due to a read error. V usage is TRBV11-2 and J usage is TRBJ2-3; D is unclear. The germline CDR1 and CDR2 sequences are SGHAT and FQNNGV. The CDR3 spans 14 residues. CDR3 coding DNA: TGTGCCAACAGCCCACGAACTCACACAGATACGCAGTATTTT. Protein: CANSPRTHTDTQYF.

The genes are TRBV11-2 and TRBJ2-5; no firm D call. Deletions cut 9 bases from V and 3 bases from J, with 26 bases between. Germline CDR1 reads SGHAT; CDR2 reads FQNNGV. There are 17 residues in the CDR3. As DNA, the CDR3 is TGTGCCAGTAGCCCTCCCGAGACGCAGGTTGGGAAAGAGACCCAGTACTTC. Amino acids: CASSPPETQVGKETQYF.

This clonotype appeared a single time. The DNA for the CDR3 is TGTGCCAGCAACGCCCGGGACAGGGGTTTCTACGAGCAGTACTTC. Protein sequence: CASNARDRGFYEQYF. The chain recombines TRBV11-2 with TRBJ2-7; 10 positions match TRBD1. Germline-derived CDR1 and CDR2 are SGHAT and FQNNGV. V shed 7 bases, J shed 3 bases, and the junction held 9 bases outside the gene matches. The CDR3 contains 15 residues.

The rearrangement uses TRBV14 and TRBJ1-1; D not certain. V shed 8 bases and J shed 1 base, with 11 bases lying between them. Germline CDR1 SGHDN, CDR2 FVKESK. The CDR3 covers 13 residues. CDR3 sequence (DNA): TGTGCCAGCGGCCGCTATAGGAACACTGAAGCTTTCTTT. It yields the protein CASGRYRNTEAFF.

For this clonotype: Compared with germline, one end of the junction differs, possibly owing to a read error. The V gene is TRBV11-3, the J gene TRBJ2-1; 7 bases align to TRBD2. Germline CDR1 and CDR2: SGHNT and YENEEA. The CDR3 spans 18 residues. The CDR3 DNA is TGTGTCAGCAACTTAGAGGGACTATTGGGCCTCTCCTACAATGAGCAGTTCTTC. Residues: CVSNLEGLLGLSYNEQFF.

In regard to this clonotype: Likely a read error: the CDR3 ends without its conserved phenylalanine or tryptophan. The chain has TRBV12-3 or TRBV12-4 and TRBJ1-6; the D gene is possibly TRBD1 (6 bases). Trimming took off 3 bases at V and 10 bases at J, with 10 bases between the two ends. The CDR3 covers 13 residues. The CDR3 bases are TGTGCCAGCAGTTTCCAGGGGCGATCACCCCTCCACTCT. Translated: CASSFQGRSPLHS.

This clonotype appeared a few times. This rearrangement joins TRBV24-1 to TRBJ2-1; a possible D gene is TRBD1 (6 bases). This CDR3 is 14 amino acids long. Germline-derived CDR1 and CDR2 are KGHDR and SFDVKD. The V gene lost 6 bases and the J gene lost 2 bases, with 10 bases spanning the gap. The CDR3 region has the DNA TGTGCCACCAGTCAGGGGCCCCCCTACAATGAGCAGTTCTTC. Translating it yields CATSQGPPYNEQFF.

This clonotype was seen once. The junction shows a germline mismatch at one end, possibly a read error. The chain links TRBV12-3 or TRBV12-4 to TRBJ2-5; D is uncertain. This CDR3 has 14 residues. CDR3 nucleotides: TGTACCAGCAGCCAAGCATTGGCGATGGAGACCCAGTACTTC. It yields the protein CTSSQALAMETQYF.

The chain carries TRBV24-1 and TRBJ1-3; D unclear. V lost 3 bases and J lost 7, with 15 bases in between. The CDR3 spans 15 residues. Germline CDR1 reads KGHDR; CDR2 reads SFDVKD. The CDR3 loop is CATSDPSMEPNTIYF. The CDR3 region has the DNA TGTGCCACCAGTGATCCGTCGATGGAACCCAACACCATATATTTT.

This clonotype was recorded many times. This sequence joins TRBV6-1 and TRBJ2-1, with 9 bases aligning to TRBD1. J lost 9 bases, V lost 5 bases, and 8 bases had no gene match. The germline V gene encodes CDR1 MNHNS and CDR2 SASEGT. The CDR3 sequence is 14 residues long. The CDR3 sequence: CASSNRGQGVEQFF. The CDR3 bases are TGTGCCAGCAGTAACAGGGGACAGGGCGTTGAGCAGTTCTTC.